This T cell receptor (beta chain) was sequenced for a study of regulatory T cells in long-lasting Graves disease. As concerns this clonotype: Its specificity is unknown. A much larger clone differs from this one at a single base, so this may be a read error.

Indicated time point: newly diagnosed GD, antithyroid drugs for less than 3 months. Scientists built the TCR library using RNA that was extracted from PBMCs. HTBI primers from iRepertoire and Arm-PCR of CDR3 regions yielded the TCR beta libraries. TCRdb itself ran the multiplex PCR reads through MiXCR, one entry per CDR3 protein. The sample shows a few hundred thousand distinct CDR3 sequences, about 19% of them seen only once. Overall study findings and caveats: Clonotypes that were public and shared totalled roughly 3,000 in persistent patients versus 750 to 1,000 in new patients. For persistent Graves' patients, TCR diversity was lower than for newly diagnosed ones.

The CDR3 contains 13 residues. CDR1 and CDR2 (germline): KGHSH, LQKENI. V lost 4 bases and J 10 bases, leaving 14 bases between the germline ends. Sequencing was performed on peripheral blood mononuclear cells (PBMCs), taken at new diagnosis, from a patient treated with antithyroid drugs. The gene calls are TRBV18 and TRBJ2-1; D unclear. This TCR was sampled from a female donor with Graves disease. The CDR3 nucleotides read TGTGCCAGCTCACAGTACACCCACTACGAGCAGTTCTTC. Its protein product is CASSQYTHYEQFF.